Listed below are T cell receptor beta chains from one sample, sequenced in a study of T cells after somatic rescue of genetic block. Here immunoSEQ multiplex PCR was the method, and the copy in TCRdb shows in-frame clones only, minus some. Among about 68,000 clones, 80% to 95% were seen once, and the ten largest hold approximately 2.9%. What was sequenced was peripheral blood mononuclear cells (PBMCs). The source is a man between 40 and 49 years old. Both conserved end residues are trimmed from each CDR3.

v_call	j_call	cdr3_aa
TRBV7-8	TRBJ2-3	ASSRGETDTQY
TRBV2	TRBJ2-3	ASSEGQGGTDTQY
TRBV9	TRBJ2-5	ASSVGLDIQYQETQY
TRBV7-2	TRBJ2-1	ASSLSRGAYNEQF
TRBV15	TRBJ1-1	ATSRDFVGARGVTEAF
TRBV11-3	TRBJ2-2	ASSDNRGRAGELF
TRBV11-1	TRBJ2-1	ASSRTNEQF
TRBV7-2	TRBJ2-1	ASPGGRSHNEQF
TRBV27	TRBJ1-2	ASSFSQGRET
TRBV28	TRBJ2-6	ASSSPFSGANVLT
TRBV11-2	TRBJ1-3	ASSSPTGGVINTIY
TRBV6-5	TRBJ2-7	ASSYSRGGRYEQY
TRBV10-2	TRBJ2-2	ASAISWSGELF
TRBV7-2	TRBJ2-7	ASSLGSVSYEQY
TRBV11-1	TRBJ2-1	ASSSDGLAKGNEQF
TRBV11-2	TRBJ2-2	ASSPGGGGELF
TRBV2	TRBJ1-2	ASSAYRQGASYGYT
TRBV7-3	TRBJ2-2	ASSPTRGGELF
TRBV12-5	TRBJ2-5	ASGPGQGQETQY
TRBV28	TRBJ2-7	ASSLGTGIYEQY
TRBV19	TRBJ2-5	ASSRNSLQETQY
TRBV5-3	TRBJ2-7	ARSLEIASYEQY